This T cell receptor (beta chain) is from a study of cytomegalovirus exposure and HLA in healthy donors. PCR primers comprised 60 Vbeta and 13 Jbeta primers. Measured with immunoSEQ multiplex PCR; TCRdb has only the in-frame clones, and not every one. In the table there are about 100,000 clones, roughly 75% of which are singletons. The sequence was obtained from a man aged 25 to 40 in good health and CMV-seronegative. The sequencing sample was made of PBMCs.

CDR3 coding DNA: TGTGCCAGCTCACCCACTACCGGGACTATAGCCAAAAACATTCAGTACTTC. It yields the protein CASSPTTGTIAKNIQYF. The rearrangement joins TRBV18 to TRBJ2-4, with 7 bases lining up with TRBD2. The CDR3 is 17 residues long. In germline, CDR1 is KGHSH, CDR2 LQKENI. V lost 3 bases and J lost 0; bases outside the gene matches: 8. The whole variable domain, filled in from reference TRBV18 and TRBJ2-4, reads NAGVMQNPRHLVRRRGQEARLRCSPMKGHSHVYWYRQLPEEGLKFMVYLQKENIIDESGMPKERFSAEFPKEGPSILRIQQVVRGDSAAYFCASSPTTGTIAKNIQYFGAGTRLSVL.